This T cell receptor (beta chain) was documented in a study of blood T cell repertoires in COVID-19. Study-wide background: There were acute and convalescent COVID-19 samples, and they came from the United States, Italy and Spain.

Original analysis: For nucleated cells, counts were estimated from reference gene primer amplification. Only in-frame clones appear in the TCRdb table, and some are missing; sequencing was by immunoSEQ multiplex PCR. V and J calls and clone size are as listed in that table; D and trimming were resolved from the DNA. The repertoire holds 200,000 to 250,000 clones, with about 79% as singletons. V lost 4 bases to trimming and J lost 2 bases; unmatched junction nucleotides: 5. The CDR3 contains 15 residues. Germline CDR1 reads SGDLS; CDR2 reads YYNGEE. This sequence originates from a middle-aged woman who had recovered from COVID-19. The material sequenced was peripheral blood. The V call is TRBV9, the J call TRBJ2-1; 8 bases are shared with TRBD2. In DNA form, the CDR3 reads TGTGCCAGCAGCCAAGGACTAGCCACCTACAATGAGCAGTTCTTC. Residues: CASSQGLATYNEQFF.